This entry lists 26 T cell receptor beta chains sequenced from one sample in a study of human T cells and chemical hapten exposure. The sample's time point: patch test 1, 2 weeks after DPC sensitization. The treatment denotes: therapeutic diphenylcyclopropenone sensitization with weekly scalp DPC. MiXCR, run by TCRdb on the RACE reads, gives a single entry per CDR3 protein. The table has 45,000 to 60,000 distinct CDR3 sequences, roughly a tenth seen once. Here the sequenced sample was whole blood, taken in connection with sensitization to the hapten diphenylcyclopropenone (DPC). The receptors were gathered from a woman aged 40 to 50 with alopecia areata. Some clones in this sample may be carry-over from other donors' samples.

Concerning this clonotype: The germline gene is not matched at one end of the junction; a read error may be the cause. The genes are TRBV11-3 and TRBJ2-2, with TRBD2 as a possible D gene (6 bases). Germline V CDR1 and CDR2: SGHNT, YENEEA. The CDR3 contains 13 residues. The CDR3 sequence: CASTLSNTGGLFF. The CDR3 DNA reads as TGTGCCAGCACCCTCTCGAACACCGGGGGGCTGTTTTTT.

The chain carries TRBV7-9 and TRBJ2-7; the match to TRBD1 covers 7 bases. CDR3 size: 15 residues. The ends lost 3 bases at V and 0 bases at J; junction bases unmatched: 5. In germline, CDR1 is SEHNR, CDR2 FQNEAQ (reference sequence). The chain's CDR3 is CASSFAQGPSYEQYF. The CDR3 nucleotides are TGTGCCAGCAGCTTTGCACAGGGGCCCTCCTACGAGCAGTACTTC.

This clonotype was detected many times. J is TRBJ2-1 and V is TRBV7-3, with a tentative D call TRBD2 (6 bases). Per germline, CDR1 SGHTA and CDR2 FQGTGA. The CDR3 runs to 14 residues. V was shortened by 0 bases and J by 6 bases, with 9 bases between the two germline ends. This CDR3 reads CASSLTGGANEQFF. The CDR3 DNA follows: TGTGCCAGCAGCTTAACGGGGGGAGCCAATGAGCAGTTCTTC.

The chain joins TRBV2 to TRBJ1-1; possible D gene TRBD1, 6 bases. CDR3 size: 18 residues. Germline V gene lookup returns CDR1 SNHLY and CDR2 FYNNEI. V lost 2 bases and J lost 3, with 22 bases in between. The CDR3 coding sequence is TGTGCCAGCAGTGAATTCACAGGGCTTCGACGAAGCGACACTGAAGCTTTCTTT. Its translation is CASSEFTGLRRSDTEAFF. Supplemented by reference TRBV2 and TRBJ1-1, the full variable domain reads EPEVTQTPSHQVTQMGQEVILRCVPISNHLYFYWYRQILGQKVEFLVSFYNNEISEKSEIFDDQFSVERPDGSNFTLKIRSTKLEDSAMYFCASSEFTGLRRSDTEAFFGQGTRLTVV.

This clonotype was detected many times. The chain links TRBV7-6 to TRBJ1-1, with a tentative D call TRBD1 (5 bases). Trimming shortened V by 5 bases and J by 4 bases, and 8 bases separated the two germline ends. CDR1 is SGHVS and CDR2 is FNYEAQ in the germline V gene. This CDR3 contains 12 residues. CDR3 nucleotides: TGTGCCAGCAGCCCGGGGACCACTGAAGCTTTCTTT. As protein: CASSPGTTEAFF.

The chain carries TRBV30 and TRBJ1-2; D gene ambiguous. This CDR3 has 12 residues. V was clipped by 3 bases and J by 4 bases, with 9 bases between them. CDR1 and CDR2 from the germline V gene are GTSNPN and SVGIG (reference sequence). The CDR3, as DNA: TGTGCCTGGAGCTACACTTCCTATGGCTACACCTTC. Translated, it gives CAWSYTSYGYTF. The full variable domain, with the rest looked up from reference TRBV30 and TRBJ1-2, is SQTIHQWPATLVQPVGSPLSLECTVEGTSNPNLYWYRQAAGRGLQLLFYSVGIGQISSEVPQNLSASRPQDRQFILSSKKLLLSDSGFYLCAWSYTSYGYTFGSGTRLTVV.

At least ten counts were recorded for this clonotype. The chain is built from TRBV2 and TRBJ2-7; D is perhaps TRBD2 (5 bases). V lost 7 bases and J 3 bases, leaving 25 bases between the germline ends. Germline loops: CDR1 SNHLY, CDR2 FYNNEI. CDR3 length: 17 residues. The CDR3 is CASTPGWTDQARYEQYF. CDR3 nucleotide sequence: TGTGCCAGCACCCCGGGGTGGACGGACCAGGCCCGCTACGAGCAGTACTTC.

The sample holds many counts of this clonotype. The genes are TRBV10-2 and TRBJ1-5; TRBD1 might be the D (5 bases). This CDR3 spans 13 amino acids. V lost 2 bases and J 5 bases, leaving 7 bases between the germline ends. Germline values: CDR1 WSHSY, CDR2 SAAADI. The CDR3 DNA is TGCGCCAGCAGTGAGACAGGATATCAGCCCCAGCATTTT. This sequence encodes CASSETGYQPQHF.

This clonotype was counted many times. The chain has TRBV27 and TRBJ2-2, with D unclear. Per the germline V gene, CDR1 is MNHEY and CDR2 is SMNVEV (reference sequence). V was trimmed by 8 bases and J by 4 bases, leaving 8 bases between them. This CDR3 region has 12 residues. CDR3 coding DNA: TGTGCCAGCTCGACAAGCACCGGGGAGCTGTTTTTT. It codes for CASSTSTGELFF.

The sample holds many counts of this clonotype. The gene calls are TRBV12-3 or TRBV12-4 and TRBJ1-5; D gene ambiguous. The CDR3 extends over 18 amino acids. V was trimmed by 2 bases and J by 0 bases, leaving 17 bases between them. CDR3 nucleotide sequence: TGTGCCAGCAGTTTACACTCACCAGACGTTTTTAGCAATCAGCCCCAGCATTTT. This encodes CASSLHSPDVFSNQPQHF.

Many counts were recorded for this clonotype. CDR3 DNA: TGTGCCAGCAGCCAAGCGTCAGGACAAAGTGGTTATGAGCAGTTCTTC. This codes for CASSQASGQSGYEQFF. The chain is built from TRBV3-1 and TRBJ2-1, with D possibly being TRBD1 (5 bases). This CDR3 is 16 amino acids long. Germline V gene sequence: CDR1 LGHDT, CDR2 YNNKEL (reference sequence). V lost 1 base and J 8 bases, leaving 18 bases between the germline ends.

This clonotype showed up many times. The V call is TRBV20-1, the J call TRBJ2-7, with D perhaps TRBD1 (5 bases). V lost 6 bases to trimming and J lost 2 bases, with 14 bases between them. This CDR3 is 13 amino acids long. Looked up from germline, CDR1 is DFQATT and CDR2 is SNEGSKA (reference sequence). The CDR3 is CSATETEPYEQYF. The CDR3 bases are TGCAGTGCCACCGAGACAGAACCCTACGAGCAGTACTTC.

This clonotype was seen at least ten times. The chain is built from TRBV9 and TRBJ1-2; the D gene is possibly TRBD1 (6 bases). The CDR3 has 14 amino acids. Germline V gene data show CDR1 as SGDLS and CDR2 as YYNGEE. Deletions cut 0 bases from V and 3 bases from J, with 9 bases between. CDR3 nucleotides: TGTGCCAGCAGCGTAGGAGGGGGTGACTATGGCTACACCTTC. Protein product: CASSVGGGDYGYTF.

The sample holds many counts of this clonotype. The gene calls are TRBV12-3 or TRBV12-4 and TRBJ2-1; TRBD1 might be the D (5 bases). CDR3 length: 13 residues. Trimming cost V 5 bases and J 10 bases, with 15 bases left between them. CDR3 nucleotides: TGTGCCAGCAGTGCATATCGGACACCCGAGCAGTTCTTC. Residues: CASSAYRTPEQFF.

The gene calls are TRBV12-3 or TRBV12-4 and TRBJ1-3; perhaps TRBD1 as D (5 bases). The V end was cut by 2 bases, the J end by 0 bases, with 11 bases between. This CDR3 spans 16 amino acids. CDR3 in amino acids: CASSLRGASSGNTIYF. For the CDR3, the DNA is TGTGCCAGCAGTTTAAGAGGGGCTAGCTCTGGAAACACCATATATTTT.

There are many counts of this clonotype. The V gene is TRBV6-1, the J gene TRBJ2-4; tentatively, D is TRBD2 (6 bases). Germline assignment: CDR1 MNHNS and CDR2 SASEGT. V was clipped by 8 bases and J by 1 base, with 9 bases between them. The CDR3 is made up of 13 amino acids. Written as DNA, the CDR3 is TGTGCCAGCGCCGGGAGTGCCAAAAACATTCAGTACTTC. It translates to CASAGSAKNIQYF.

Only a few counts were recorded for this clonotype. The chain carries TRBV20-1 and TRBJ1-1, with D unclear. CDR3 size: 14 residues. V was trimmed by 0 bases and J by 2 bases, leaving 10 bases between them. Germline-derived CDR1 and CDR2 are DFQATT and SNEGSKA (reference sequence). The CDR3 DNA is TGCAGTGCTAGAGATTCAGGACTTAACACTGAAGCTTTCTTT. This sequence encodes CSARDSGLNTEAFF.

This clonotype has at least ten counts. The rearrangement joins TRBV9 to TRBJ2-3; 10 bases match TRBD2. The germline gives CDR1 SGDLS, CDR2 YYNGEE. The CDR3 sequence is 15 residues long. The V and J ends lost 2 bases and 6 bases, in that order; junction bases with no gene match: 6. For the CDR3, the DNA is TGTGCCAGCAGCGTCACCGGGACTAGCGTGGATACGCAGTATTTT. Its translation is CASSVTGTSVDTQYF.

This clonotype was seen many times. V is TRBV5-5 and J is TRBJ1-1; a weak D match, TRBD1 (5 bases). The length of the CDR3 is 13 residues. Between the trimmed V and J ends, which lost 5 bases and 7 bases, there was a span of 15 bases. CDR1 is SGHKS, CDR2 YYEKEE, per germline (reference sequence). This CDR3 reads CASRPSATGEAFF. The DNA of the CDR3 is TGTGCCAGCAGGCCTTCGGCCACAGGTGAAGCTTTCTTT.

This clonotype was seen at least ten times. This chain links TRBV6-2 or TRBV6-3 with TRBJ2-1; D might be TRBD2 (8 bases). V lost 7 bases and J 6 bases, leaving 16 bases between the germline ends. Germline-derived CDR1 and CDR2 are MNHEY and SVGEGT. CDR3 size: 14 residues. CDR3 region: CASNEAGDSNEQFF. As DNA, the CDR3 is TGTGCCAGCAATGAAGCGGGGGACAGCAATGAGCAGTTCTTC.

This clonotype was seen more than once but under ten times. The chain joins TRBV6-2 or TRBV6-3 to TRBJ2-5, with D hard to call. The CDR3 totals 12 residues. The V gene lost 6 bases and the J gene lost 5 bases, with 10 bases spanning the gap. Germline assignment: CDR1 MNHEY and CDR2 SVGEGT. The CDR3 here is CASRGLRETQYF. CDR3 DNA sequence: TGTGCCAGCAGAGGGTTACGGGAGACCCAGTACTTC.

The genes are TRBV5-1 and TRBJ2-4; 8 nucleotides line up with TRBD1. Germline lookup yields CDR1 SGHRS and CDR2 YFSETQ. This CDR3 has 12 amino acids. Trimming cost V 4 bases and J 13 bases; bases outside gene matches: 7. For the CDR3, the DNA is TGCGCCAGCAGCCTGCAGGGGGCCCCACAGTACTTC. As protein: CASSLQGAPQYF.

This clonotype came up many times. An end of the junction does not agree with germline; a read error may underlie this. The V and J genes are TRBV2 and TRBJ2-3; 7 bases agree with TRBD1. Germline V gene sequence: CDR1 SNHLY, CDR2 FYNNEI. CDR3 length equals 15 residues. The CDR3 DNA follows: TGTGCCAGCAGCGAAGGGACAGAGAAATTCCATACGCAGTATTTT. This sequence encodes CASSEGTEKFHTQYF.

The table lists this clonotype with many counts. The chain employs TRBV27 and TRBJ2-7, with D hard to call. Trimming took 4 bases from V and 2 from J, leaving 3 bases between them. Germline values: CDR1 MNHEY, CDR2 SMNVEV (reference sequence). This CDR3 comprises 11 residues. As DNA, the CDR3 is TGTGCCAGCAGTTACCCCTACGAGCAGTACTTC. This sequence encodes CASSYPYEQYF.

This clonotype was seen repeatedly, ten times or more. The rearrangement links TRBV12-3 or TRBV12-4 to TRBJ1-4; D gene ambiguous. The CDR3 has 15 amino acids. V dropped 5 bases and J dropped 3 bases, with 13 bases sitting between them. The CDR3 here is CASSPPGISNEKLFF. The DNA of the CDR3 is TGTGCCAGCAGTCCCCCCGGGATTTCTAATGAAAAACTGTTTTTT.

This chain joins TRBV2 and TRBJ1-4, with D uncertain. The V gene lost 4 bases and the J gene lost 2 bases, with 8 bases spanning the gap. Germline lookup yields CDR1 SNHLY and CDR2 FYNNEI. This CDR3 region has 14 residues. The chain's CDR3 is CASSGVETNEKLFF. CDR3 bases: TGTGCCAGCAGTGGAGTTGAGACTAATGAAAAACTGTTTTTT.